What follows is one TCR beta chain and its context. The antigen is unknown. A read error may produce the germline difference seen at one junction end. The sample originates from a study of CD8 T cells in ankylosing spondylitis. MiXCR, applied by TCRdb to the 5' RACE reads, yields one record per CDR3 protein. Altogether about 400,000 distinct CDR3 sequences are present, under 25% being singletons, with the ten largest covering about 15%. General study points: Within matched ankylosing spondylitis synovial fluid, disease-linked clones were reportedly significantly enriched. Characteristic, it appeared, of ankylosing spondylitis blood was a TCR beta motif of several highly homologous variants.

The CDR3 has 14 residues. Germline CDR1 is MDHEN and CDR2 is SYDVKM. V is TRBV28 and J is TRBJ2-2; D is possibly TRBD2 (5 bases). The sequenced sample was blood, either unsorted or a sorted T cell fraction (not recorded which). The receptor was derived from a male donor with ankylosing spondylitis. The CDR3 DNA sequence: TGTGCCAGCAGTTTATCCAGCTACACCGGGGAGCTGTATTTT. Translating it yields CASSLSSYTGELYF.